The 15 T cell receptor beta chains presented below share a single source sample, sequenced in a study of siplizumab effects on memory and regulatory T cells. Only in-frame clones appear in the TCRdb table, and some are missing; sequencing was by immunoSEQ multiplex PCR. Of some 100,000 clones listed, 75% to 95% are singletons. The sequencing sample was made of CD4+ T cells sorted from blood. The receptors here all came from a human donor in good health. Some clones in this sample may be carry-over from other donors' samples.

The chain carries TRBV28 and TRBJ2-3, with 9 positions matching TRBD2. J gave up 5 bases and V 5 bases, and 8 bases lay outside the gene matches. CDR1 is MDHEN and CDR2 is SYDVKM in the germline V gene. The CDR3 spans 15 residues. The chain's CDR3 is CASSPAGGRGDTQYF. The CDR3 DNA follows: TGTGCCAGCAGTCCAGCGGGAGGCCGGGGAGATACGCAGTATTTT.

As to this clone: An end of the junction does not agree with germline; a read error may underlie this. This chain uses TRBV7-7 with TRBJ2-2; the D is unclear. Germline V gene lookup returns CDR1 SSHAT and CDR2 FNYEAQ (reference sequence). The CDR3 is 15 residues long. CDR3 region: CASSPIFLKTGELFF. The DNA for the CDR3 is TGTGCTAGCAGCCCGATCTTTTTGAAGACCGGGGAGCTGTTTTTT.

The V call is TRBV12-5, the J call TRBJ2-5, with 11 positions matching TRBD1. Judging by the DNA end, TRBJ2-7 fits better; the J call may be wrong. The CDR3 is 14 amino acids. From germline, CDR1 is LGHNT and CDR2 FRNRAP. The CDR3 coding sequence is TGTGCTAGTGGTCCGGGACAGGGGGCCTACGAGCAGTACTTC. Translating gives CASGPGQGAYEQYF.

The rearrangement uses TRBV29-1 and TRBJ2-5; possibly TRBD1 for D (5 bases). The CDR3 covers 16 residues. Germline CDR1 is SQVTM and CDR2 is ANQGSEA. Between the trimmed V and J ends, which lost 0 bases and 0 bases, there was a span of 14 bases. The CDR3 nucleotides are TGCAGCGTTGAAGATTATCGACAGTCGTACCAAGAGACCCAGTACTTC. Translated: CSVEDYRQSYQETQYF.

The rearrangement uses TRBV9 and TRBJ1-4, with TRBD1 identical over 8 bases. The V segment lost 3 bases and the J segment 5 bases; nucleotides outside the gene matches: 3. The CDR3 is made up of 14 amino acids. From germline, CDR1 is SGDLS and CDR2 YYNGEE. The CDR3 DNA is TGTGCCAGCAGCGCCGACAGGGGCAATGAAAAACTGTTTTTT. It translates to CASSADRGNEKLFF.

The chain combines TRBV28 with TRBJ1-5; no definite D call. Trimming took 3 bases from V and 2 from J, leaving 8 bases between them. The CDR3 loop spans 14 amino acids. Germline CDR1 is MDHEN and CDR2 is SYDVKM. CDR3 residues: CASSFRSGNQPQHF. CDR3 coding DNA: TGTGCCAGCAGTTTCCGGTCGGGCAATCAGCCCCAGCATTTT.

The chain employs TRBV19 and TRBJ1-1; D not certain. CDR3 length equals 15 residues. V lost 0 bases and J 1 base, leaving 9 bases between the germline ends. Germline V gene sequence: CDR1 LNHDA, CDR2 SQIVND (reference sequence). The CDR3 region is CASSIESTENTEAFF. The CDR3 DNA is TGTGCCAGTAGTATAGAGTCGACGGAGAACACTGAAGCTTTCTTT.

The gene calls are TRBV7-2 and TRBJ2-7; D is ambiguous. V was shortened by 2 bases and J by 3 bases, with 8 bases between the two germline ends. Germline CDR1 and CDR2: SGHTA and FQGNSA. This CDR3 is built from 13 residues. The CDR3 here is CASSLPRIYEQYF. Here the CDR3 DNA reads TGTGCCAGCAGCTTACCCAGAATCTACGAGCAGTACTTC.

The CDR3: CASSHPKGGLNQPQHF. The CDR3 DNA follows: TGCGCCAGCAGCCACCCAAAGGGGGGGCTGAATCAGCCCCAGCATTTT. The chain joins TRBV4-1 to TRBJ1-5; D possibly corresponds to TRBD1 (6 bases). CDR3 length equals 16 residues. Germline V CDR1 and CDR2: MGHRA, YSYEKL. Between the trimmed V and J ends, which lost 3 bases and 4 bases, there was a span of 16 bases.

CDR3: CASSITGLNQPQHF. In nucleotides, the CDR3 is TGTGCCAGCAGTATTACAGGGCTCAATCAGCCCCAGCATTTT. The gene calls are TRBV27 and TRBJ1-5; D is possibly TRBD1 (6 bases). The CDR3 is 14 amino acids. The V end was cut by 5 bases, the J end by 3 bases, with 11 bases between. Germline CDR1 and CDR2: MNHEY and SMNVEV (reference sequence).

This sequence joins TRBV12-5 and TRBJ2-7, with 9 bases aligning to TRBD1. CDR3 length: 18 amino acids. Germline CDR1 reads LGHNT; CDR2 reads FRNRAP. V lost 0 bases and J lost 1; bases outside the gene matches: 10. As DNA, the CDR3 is TGTGCTAGTGGTTTGGTAGGGTTTACGGGACAGGGATCCTACGAGCAGTACTTC. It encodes CASGLVGFTGQGSYEQYF.

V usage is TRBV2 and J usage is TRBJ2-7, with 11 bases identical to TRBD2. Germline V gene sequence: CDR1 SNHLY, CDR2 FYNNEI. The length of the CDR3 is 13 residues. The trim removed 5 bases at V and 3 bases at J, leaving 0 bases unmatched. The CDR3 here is CASSTSGSYEQYF. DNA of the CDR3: TGTGCCAGCAGTACTAGCGGGAGCTACGAGCAGTACTTC. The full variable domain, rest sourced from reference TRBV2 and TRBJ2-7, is EPEVTQTPSHQVTQMGQEVILRCVPISNHLYFYWYRQILGQKVEFLVSFYNNEISEKSEIFDDQFSVERPDGSNFTLKIRSTKLEDSAMYFCASSTSGSYEQYFGPGTRLTVT.

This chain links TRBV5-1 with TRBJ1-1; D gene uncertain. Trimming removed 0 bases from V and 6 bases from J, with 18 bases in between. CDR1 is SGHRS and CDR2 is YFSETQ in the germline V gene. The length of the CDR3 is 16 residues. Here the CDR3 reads CASSLGATRAPPEAFF. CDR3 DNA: TGCGCCAGCAGCTTGGGGGCCACGCGGGCCCCCCCTGAAGCTTTCTTT.

This CDR3 reads CASSLAWQNTGELFF. As DNA, the CDR3 is TGTGCCAGCAGCTTGGCATGGCAGAACACCGGGGAGCTGTTTTTT. The J gene is TRBJ2-2, the V gene TRBV5-5, with unresolved D. CDR1 and CDR2 (germline): SGHKS, YYEKEE (reference sequence). The V end lost 0 bases, the J end lost 1 base, and 7 bases lay between the germline ends. CDR3 length: 15 amino acids. Drawing the rest from reference TRBV5-5 and TRBJ2-2, the complete variable domain is DAGVTQSPTHLIKTRGQQVTLRCSPISGHKSVSWYQQVLGQGPQFIFQYYEKEERGRGNFPDRFSARQFPNYSSELNVNALLLGDSALYLCASSLAWQNTGELFFGEGSRLTVL.

The CDR3 nucleotides are TGTGCCAGCTCACCTCTGGGGACTAGCGGGAGTAGCCAAGAGACCCAGTACTTC. Protein: CASSPLGTSGSSQETQYF. The chain employs TRBV18 and TRBJ2-5, with 14 bases identical to TRBD2. Germline V gives CDR1 KGHSH, CDR2 LQKENI. CDR3 length: 18 residues. The ends lost 3 bases at V and 1 base at J; junction bases unmatched: 7.